These 22 T cell receptor beta chains came from one sample sequenced in a study of response to subunit inactivated influenza vaccine. TCRdb ran MiXCR on the RT-PCR reads and lists one entry per CDR3 protein. The table lists about 540,000 distinct CDR3 sequences, under 30% of them singletons. This same sample was also taken into another study, of T cells expressing NK-cell markers. That publication notes: It was by 5'RACE template switching with UMIs that TCR beta cDNA was made.

Sequencing used CD4+ T cells sorted from PBMCs, obtained 11 to 12 days after vaccination. The receptors come from a man aged 50-60 years who received an inactivated influenza vaccine.

This clonotype showed up just a few times. V and J are TRBV28 and TRBJ1-5, with a possible D match to TRBD1 (5 bases). CDR1 is MDHEN and CDR2 is SYDVKM in the germline V gene. Trimming removed 10 bases from V and 4 bases from J, with 11 bases in between. The CDR3 runs 12 residues. CDR3 sequence: CAIRGPNQPQHF. For the CDR3, the DNA is TGTGCCATCCGGGGCCCTAATCAGCCCCAGCATTTT.

This CDR3 reads CSARGTSGRLPDTQYF. The CDR3 bases are TGCAGTGCTAGAGGGACTAGCGGGAGGTTACCAGATACGCAGTATTTT. V is TRBV20-1 and J is TRBJ2-3; TRBD2 aligns across 14 bases. Germline V gene sequence: CDR1 DFQATT, CDR2 SNEGSKA (reference sequence). The V segment lost 1 base and the J segment 4 bases; nucleotides outside the gene matches: 4. CDR3 length: 16 amino acids.

The chain combines TRBV30 with TRBJ2-3, with D perhaps TRBD1 or TRBD2 (5 bases each). The CDR3 totals 13 residues. V lost 4 bases to trimming and J lost 8 bases, with 16 bases between them. CDR1 GTSNPN and CDR2 SVGIG come from the germline V gene (reference sequence). DNA of the CDR3: TGTGCCTGGATTTCGGGGCGCGTGGGTACGCAGTATTTT. This encodes CAWISGRVGTQYF.

The gene calls are TRBV11-2 and TRBJ2-6; D may match TRBD1 or TRBD2 (5 bases each). The germline V gene has CDR1 SGHAT and CDR2 FQNNGV. The CDR3 has 19 amino acids. V was shortened by 4 bases and J by 4 bases, with 23 bases between the two germline ends. The CDR3 DNA is TGTGCCAGCAGCTCAGTCCCACCGGGACGGGGTACCGGGGCCAACGTCCTGACTTTC. This sequence encodes CASSSVPPGRGTGANVLTF.

This chain uses TRBV2 with TRBJ2-7; 7 bases align to TRBD2. The CDR3 has 14 residues. Germline V lookup: CDR1 SNHLY, CDR2 FYNNEI. Trimming took 7 bases from V and 2 from J; bases not matched to a gene: 8. The CDR3 DNA reads as TGTGCCAGCACCGGGTCGGGGGGAGCCTACGAGCAGTACTTC. Translating gives CASTGSGGAYEQYF.

The chain couples TRBV5-1 to TRBJ1-2; D uncertain. Trimming removed 2 bases at V and 1 base at J, with 6 bases between. Germline loops: CDR1 SGHRS, CDR2 YFSETQ. This CDR3 spans 13 amino acids. Here the CDR3 DNA reads TGCGCCAGCAGCTTAGCATATAACTATGGCTACACCTTC. It is translated as CASSLAYNYGYTF.

The table lists this clonotype with a few counts. The V and J genes are TRBV5-4 and TRBJ2-2; TRBD2 matches at 9 bases. Germline CDR1 is SGHNT and CDR2 is YYREEE (reference sequence). J gave up 2 bases and V 1 base, and 3 bases lay outside the gene matches. This CDR3 has 16 residues. The chain's CDR3 is CASSLFSGGNTGELFF. CDR3 nucleotides: TGTGCCAGCAGCTTGTTTAGCGGGGGCAACACCGGGGAGCTGTTTTTT.

Of note for this clonotype: At one boundary the junction diverges from the germline segment, which might be a read error. This chain links TRBV10-3 with TRBJ2-7; 7 positions agree with TRBD1. Germline V gene data show CDR1 as ENHRY and CDR2 as SYGVKD. The CDR3 extends over 12 amino acids. The CDR3 protein is CAISSGGREQYF. As DNA, the CDR3 is TGTGCTATCAGCTCAGGGGGTCGGGAGCAGTACTTC.

This clonotype has just a few counts. The chain links TRBV5-1 to TRBJ1-1; TRBD1 aligns across 7 bases. The CDR3 totals 14 residues. The germline CDR1 and CDR2 sequences are SGHRS and YFSETQ. V shed 5 bases, J shed 0 bases, and the junction held 4 bases outside the gene matches. CDR3 nucleotide sequence: TGCGCCAGCAGGCAGGGGGTCCTGAACACTGAAGCTTTCTTT. This encodes CASRQGVLNTEAFF. The full variable domain, in which reference TRBV5-1 and TRBJ1-1 provide the parts outside the CDR3, is KAGVTQTPRYLIKTRGQQVTLSCSPISGHRSVSWYQQTPGQGLQFLFEYFSETQRNKGNFPGRFSGRQFSNSRSEMNVSTLELGDSALYLCASRQGVLNTEAFFGQGTRLTVV.

The chain uses TRBV27 and TRBJ2-3, with D unresolved. The V gene lost 0 bases and the J gene lost 7 bases, with 8 bases spanning the gap. From germline, CDR1 is MNHEY and CDR2 SMNVEV (reference sequence). This CDR3 comprises 13 residues. CDR3 DNA: TGTGCCAGCAGTTTATCTTTGGGGAATACGCAGTATTTT. It yields the protein CASSLSLGNTQYF.

This clonotype turned up a few times. The V gene is TRBV7-9, the J gene TRBJ2-2, with no clear D. The V end lost 3 bases, the J end lost 3 bases, and 11 bases lay between the germline ends. CDR1 is SEHNR, CDR2 FQNEAQ, per germline (reference sequence). The CDR3 totals 15 residues. The CDR3 here is CASSFAPGDTGELFF. CDR3 DNA: TGTGCCAGCAGCTTTGCCCCCGGTGACACCGGGGAGCTGTTTTTT.

This clonotype was seen a few times. This chain uses TRBV11-2 with TRBJ2-5, with 11 bases fitting TRBD2. The CDR3 runs 16 residues. In germline, CDR1 is SGHAT, CDR2 FQNNGV. V trimming: 4 bases; J trimming: 2 bases; junction bases outside the gene matches: 6. CDR3 nucleotides: TGTGCCAGCAGCTCTATAGCGGGGGGGCCTCAAGAGACCCAGTACTTC. Protein sequence: CASSSIAGGPQETQYF.

The J gene is TRBJ2-7, the V gene TRBV7-2; 7 nucleotides align to TRBD1. The CDR3 has 14 residues. Looked up from germline, CDR1 is SGHTA and CDR2 is FQGNSA. V was pared by 5 bases and J by 0 bases, with 4 bases of the junction left unmatched. The CDR3, as DNA: TGTGCCAGCAGCCGGGACAGTTACTCCTACGAGCAGTACTTC. Protein sequence: CASSRDSYSYEQYF.

The CDR3 DNA sequence: TGCGCCAGCAGCCAACAACTTTTGACAGGGGGAGGAAATGAGCAGTTCTTC. Residues: CASSQQLLTGGGNEQFF. The V call is TRBV4-3, the J call TRBJ2-1, with 9 bases aligning to TRBD1. With 2 bases clipped from V and 7 bases from J, the junction kept 12 bases outside the gene matches. Germline-derived CDR1 and CDR2 are LGHNA and YSLEER. The CDR3 sequence is 17 residues long.

This clonotype was observed many times. This chain uses TRBV12-3 or TRBV12-4 with TRBJ2-1; tentatively, D is TRBD2 (5 bases). This CDR3 region has 14 residues. The V and J ends lost 3 bases and 11 bases respectively, with 17 bases between them. CDR3 amino acids: CASSLGFGDLKQFF. The CDR3 bases are TGTGCCAGCAGTTTGGGGTTCGGGGATCTCAAGCAGTTCTTC.

This clonotype was counted only a few times. The rearrangement uses TRBV9 and TRBJ2-2, with a possible D match to TRBD1 (6 bases). Germline V gives CDR1 SGDLS, CDR2 YYNGEE. This CDR3 region has 15 residues. The ends were cut back, 6 bases at V and 2 bases at J, with 14 bases in the middle. The chain's CDR3 is CASTRRQANTGELFF. The CDR3, as DNA: TGTGCCAGCACACGTCGACAGGCAAACACCGGGGAGCTGTTTTTT.

The V and J genes are TRBV7-9 and TRBJ2-1; tentatively, D is TRBD2 (6 bases). CDR3 length: 16 residues. The germline V gene has CDR1 SEHNR and CDR2 FQNEAQ (reference sequence). With 0 bases removed from V and 5 bases from J, the gap between germline ends came to 14 bases. The CDR3 DNA is TGTGCCAGCAGCTTAGCGTTGGGGGGACCTAACAATGAGCAGTTCTTC. It translates to CASSLALGGPNNEQFF.

This chain uses TRBV21-1 with TRBJ2-7. TRBV21-1 is noted as a pseudogene. The CDR3 is 12 amino acids. The CDR3, as DNA: TGTGCCAGCAGCAACGACGCCAAGTTACAGTACTTC. This translates into CASSNDAKLQYF.

The V gene is TRBV4-1, the J gene TRBJ2-3; 9 nucleotides line up with TRBD2. CDR1 MGHRA and CDR2 YSYEKL come from the germline V gene. V was clipped by 8 bases and J by 8 bases; unmatched bases: 11. The CDR3 sequence is 14 residues long. CDR3 nucleotides: TGCGCCAGCGGATTAGCGGGGGCCCCCGGTACGCAGTATTTT. Its protein is CASGLAGAPGTQYF.

This clonotype appeared a few times. This rearrangement joins TRBV28 to TRBJ2-7; no definite D call. V was pared by 3 bases and J by 3 bases, with 6 bases between. Germline-derived CDR1 and CDR2 are MDHEN and SYDVKM. The CDR3 loop spans 12 amino acids. The DNA for the CDR3 is TGTGCCAGCAGTTTTAAGCGCTACGAGCAGTACTTC. Translation: CASSFKRYEQYF.

The sample holds a few counts of this clonotype. The rearrangement joins TRBV7-9 to TRBJ2-7; TRBD1 matches 8 bases. The germline V gene has CDR1 SEHNR and CDR2 FQNEAQ (reference sequence). The ends lost 5 bases at V and 3 bases at J; junction bases unmatched: 12. The CDR3 runs 16 residues. CDR3 sequence (DNA): TGTGCCAGCAGCCGTCCCGACAGGGGTCCCTTCTACGAGCAGTACTTC. This encodes CASSRPDRGPFYEQYF.

The chain is built from TRBV5-1 and TRBJ1-1; the D gene is possibly TRBD1 (6 bases). CDR1 SGHRS and CDR2 YFSETQ come from the germline V gene. This CDR3 region has 15 residues. V gave up 0 bases and J gave up 0 bases, with 9 bases separating them. Here the CDR3 reads CASSLVGQMNTEAFF. The CDR3 DNA sequence: TGCGCCAGCAGCTTGGTGGGACAAATGAACACTGAAGCTTTCTTT.